Described below is a single T cell receptor (beta chain) sequence and its context. Profiling relied on immunoSEQ multiplex PCR, and the TCRdb table lists in-frame clones only, not all of them. The top ten hold around 0.79% of the sample, which has about 4,200 clones, roughly four fifths seen once. The source of the sample is a study of follicular helper T cells after annual influenza vaccination. Germline V CDR1 and CDR2: SQVTM, ANQGSEA. Trimming removed 4 bases from V and 3 bases from J, with 15 bases in between. The CDR3 contains 14 residues. Time point specified: 2015-2016 season, 7 days after influenza vaccination.

Specimen: CXCR5+ CD38- circulating T follicular helper cells from blood, collected 7 days after influenza vaccination. Subset of the sample: circulating Tfh, non-naive CD4+CXCR5+PD-1+ (ICOS+CD38+ or ICOS-CD38-). The TCR was taken from an adult who received the influenza vaccine. The V and J genes are TRBV29-1 and TRBJ1-1; possibly TRBD1 for D (5 bases). CDR3 loop: CSVGGAISDTEAFF. The CDR3 DNA reads as TGCAGCGTTGGTGGGGCAATTTCGGACACTGAAGCTTTCTTT.